The entry that follows covers one T cell receptor (beta chain) sequence. Every isolated RNA sample was fully reverse transcribed, so sequencing captured expressed TCRB transcripts. Data came from immunoSEQ multiplex PCR; TCRdb stores just in-frame clones and leaves some out. The sample records a few hundred thousand clones, 10% to 15% being singletons. This sample is drawn from a study of beta chain features in type 1 diabetes. The germline V gene encodes CDR1 SGDLS and CDR2 YYNGEE. J was trimmed by 4 bases and V by 0 bases; bases with no gene match: 6. There are 15 residues in the CDR3. V and J are TRBV9 and TRBJ1-2, with 7 positions matching TRBD1. The TCR originated in a man younger than 35 in good health. Sample: naive CD4+ T cells from blood. Here the CDR3 reads CASSVENRGRYGYTF. The CDR3 nucleotides are TGTGCCAGCAGCGTAGAGAACAGGGGCCGCTATGGCTACACCTTC.